This T cell receptor (beta chain) was sequenced for a study of Ad26.COV2.S vaccination and SARS-CoV-2 variants. Study overall: Recipients of Ad26.COV2.S got it intramuscularly, once or twice 56 days apart.

Treatment indicated: some 19 received Ad26.COV2.S at low or high dose, single or two shots; 5 received placebo; per-sample allocation not given. The study sampled participants on day 63 after the first vaccine or placebo injection. Of note for this clone: Antigen unknown.

Here immunoSEQ multiplex PCR was the method, and the copy in TCRdb shows in-frame clones only, minus some. The sample shows fewer than 400,000 clones, 89% of them seen only once. The CDR3 loop spans 14 amino acids. V was trimmed by 4 bases and J by 10 bases, leaving 20 bases between them. Germline V CDR1 and CDR2: MNHEY, SMNVEV (reference sequence). The study's findings and limits: Placebo and vaccine recipients had non-spike TCR breadth that was similar. Breadth and depth estimates from TCRs may understate total T cell responses. Reportedly, after vaccination the spike-specific CD8+ and CD4+ T cell responses displayed substantial breadth.

This chain links TRBV27 with TRBJ2-7, with D possibly being TRBD1 (5 bases). The source of this sequence is a person aged 18-60 years who received the Ad26.COV2.S COVID-19 vaccine or a placebo. The sequenced sample was peripheral blood, obtained in a trial of Ad26.COV2.S vaccine versus placebo. CDR3 DNA: TGTGCCAGCAGTTCCAGGGCGTGGGTCCCCGACCAGTACTTC. The encoded protein is CASSSRAWVPDQYF.